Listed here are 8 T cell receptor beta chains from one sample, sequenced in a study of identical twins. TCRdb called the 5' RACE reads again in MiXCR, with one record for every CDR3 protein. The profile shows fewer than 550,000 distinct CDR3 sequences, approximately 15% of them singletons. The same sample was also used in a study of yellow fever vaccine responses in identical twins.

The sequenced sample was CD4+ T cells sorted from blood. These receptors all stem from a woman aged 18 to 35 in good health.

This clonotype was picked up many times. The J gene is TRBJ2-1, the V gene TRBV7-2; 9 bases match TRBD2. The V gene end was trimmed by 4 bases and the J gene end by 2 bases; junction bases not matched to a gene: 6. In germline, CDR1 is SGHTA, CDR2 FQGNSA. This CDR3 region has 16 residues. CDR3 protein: CASSSWGGRAYNEQFF. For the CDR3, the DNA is TGTGCCAGCAGCTCCTGGGGCGGGAGGGCCTACAATGAGCAGTTCTTC.

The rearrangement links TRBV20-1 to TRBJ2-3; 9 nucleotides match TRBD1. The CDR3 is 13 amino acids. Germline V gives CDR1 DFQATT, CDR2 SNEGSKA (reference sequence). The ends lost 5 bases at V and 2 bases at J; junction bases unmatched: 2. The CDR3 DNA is TGCAGTGCTGGACAGGGGACCACAGATACGCAGTATTTT. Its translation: CSAGQGTTDTQYF.

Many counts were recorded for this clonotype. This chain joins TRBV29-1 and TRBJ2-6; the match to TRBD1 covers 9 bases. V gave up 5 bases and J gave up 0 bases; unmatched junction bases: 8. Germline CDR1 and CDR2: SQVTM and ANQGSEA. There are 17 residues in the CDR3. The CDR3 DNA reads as TGCAGCGTTCAACCGGGACAGGGAAGCTCTGGGGCCAACGTCCTGACTTTC. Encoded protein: CSVQPGQGSSGANVLTF.

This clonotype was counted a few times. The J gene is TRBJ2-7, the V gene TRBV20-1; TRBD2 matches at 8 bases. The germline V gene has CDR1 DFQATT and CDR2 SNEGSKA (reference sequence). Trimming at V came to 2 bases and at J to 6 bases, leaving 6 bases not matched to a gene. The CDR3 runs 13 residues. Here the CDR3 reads CSARSGLVLEQYF. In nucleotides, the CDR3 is TGCAGTGCTAGATCGGGACTAGTACTCGAGCAGTACTTC.

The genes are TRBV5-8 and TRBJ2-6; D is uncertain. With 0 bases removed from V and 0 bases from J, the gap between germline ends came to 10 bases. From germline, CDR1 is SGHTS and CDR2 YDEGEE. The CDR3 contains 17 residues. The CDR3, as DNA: TGTGCCAGCAGCTTGGCTCTTAGGGCCTCTGGGGCCAACGTCCTGACTTTC. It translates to CASSLALRASGANVLTF.

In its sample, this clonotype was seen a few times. The CDR3 region is CASSRRHNTEAFF. The CDR3 DNA sequence: TGTGCCAGCAGCAGAAGACACAACACTGAAGCTTTCTTT. The rearrangement joins TRBV5-6 to TRBJ1-1; D gene ambiguous. V was clipped by 4 bases and J by 2 bases, with 9 bases between them. Germline lookup yields CDR1 SGHDT and CDR2 YYEEEE. The CDR3 is 13 residues long. Together with reference TRBV5-6 and TRBJ1-1, the CDR3 gives the full variable domain: DAGVTQSPTHLIKTRGQQVTLRCSPKSGHDTVSWYQQALGQGPQFIFQYYEEEERQRGNFPDRFSGHQFPNYSSELNVNALLLGDSALYLCASSRRHNTEAFFGQGTRLTVV.

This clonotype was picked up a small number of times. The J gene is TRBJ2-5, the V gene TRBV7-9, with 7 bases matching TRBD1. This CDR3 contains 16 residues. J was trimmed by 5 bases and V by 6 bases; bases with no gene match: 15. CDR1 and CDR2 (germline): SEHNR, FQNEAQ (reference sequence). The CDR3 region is CASRQHLQGEGETQYF. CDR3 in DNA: TGTGCCAGCAGGCAACACCTGCAGGGGGAAGGGGAGACCCAGTACTTC.

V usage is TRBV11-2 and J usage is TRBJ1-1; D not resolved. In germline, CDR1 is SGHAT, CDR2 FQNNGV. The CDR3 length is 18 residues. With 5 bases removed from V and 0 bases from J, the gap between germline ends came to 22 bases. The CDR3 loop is CASSQEGAQWGLNTEAFF. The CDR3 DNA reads TGTGCCAGCAGCCAAGAGGGAGCCCAGTGGGGATTGAACACTGAAGCTTTCTTT.